Following are 26 T cell receptor beta chains from one sample sequenced in a study of blood T cell repertoires in COVID-19 (dated by TCRdb to between 2020 and 2021). Preparation of the library involved the immunoSEQ multiplex PCR assay. Drawn from immuneACCESS, this table holds only the in-frame rearrangements with V and J called that TCRdb kept. Clones are partly lost; checked studies trace under half to an unresolved V gene and leave the rest unexplained. Here the sample has around 400,000 clones; around 83% occur a single time. The ten largest clones capture about 4.8% of the sample. The sequenced sample was PBMCs or T cells enriched from blood (not recorded which). The receptors were gathered from a woman in her fifties or sixties who had recovered from COVID-19.

The J gene is TRBJ2-7, the V gene TRBV11-2, with 10 bases fitting TRBD2. The ends lost 2 bases at V and 5 bases at J; junction bases unmatched: 12. Germline lookup yields CDR1 SGHAT and CDR2 FQNNGV. This CDR3 is built from 17 residues. The chain's CDR3 is CASSLRQREGQLNEQYF. For the CDR3, the DNA is TGTGCCAGCAGCTTAAGGCAGCGGGAGGGCCAATTGAACGAGCAGTACTTC.

The chain is built from TRBV7-2 and TRBJ2-2; the D is unclear. The CDR3 covers 14 residues. Germline V gene data show CDR1 as SGHTA and CDR2 as FQGNSA. Deletions cut 5 bases from V and 4 bases from J, with 11 bases between. CDR3 nucleotides: TGTGCCAGCAGCGCCTTAGCAGCCACCGGGGAGCTGTTTTTT. Translation gives CASSALAATGELFF.

The rearrangement links TRBV7-8 to TRBJ2-7; weak D call: TRBD2 (7 bases). The CDR3 sequence is 17 residues long. CDR1 is SGHVS, CDR2 FQNEAQ, per germline. Trimming cost V 1 base and J 0 bases, with 16 bases left between them. Written as DNA, the CDR3 is TGTGCCAGCAGCTTAGGAGGGGGGGCAGGGAGCTCCTACGAGCAGTACTTC. Translation gives CASSLGGGAGSSYEQYF.

V is TRBV11-2 and J is TRBJ1-1; tentative D call: TRBD1 (5 bases). V lost 3 bases and J 0 bases, leaving 11 bases between the germline ends. CDR3 length: 15 amino acids. Germline assignment: CDR1 SGHAT and CDR2 FQNNGV. CDR3 loop: CASSLEGPLNTEAFF. The CDR3, as DNA: TGTGCCAGCAGCTTGGAGGGACCCTTGAACACTGAAGCTTTCTTT.

The chain uses TRBV7-2 and TRBJ1-3; weak D call: TRBD1 (6 bases). Germline V gene lookup returns CDR1 SGHTA and CDR2 FQGNSA. The V end was cut by 2 bases, the J end by 5 bases, with 10 bases between. This CDR3 is 14 amino acids long. DNA of the CDR3: TGTGCCAGCAGCTTAACGCAGGGGAGAAACACCATATATTTT. Protein: CASSLTQGRNTIYF. Looking up the rest from reference TRBV7-2 and TRBJ1-3 gives the full variable domain: GAGVSQSPSNKVTEKGKDVELRCDPISGHTALYWYRQSLGQGLEFLIYFQGNSAPDKSGLPSDRFSAERTGGSVSTLTIQRTQQEDSAVYLCASSLTQGRNTIYFGEGSWLTVV.

About this clone: At one end, the junction sequence differs from germline, possibly due to a read error. J is TRBJ2-1 and V is TRBV7-9; 7 nucleotides match TRBD1. Germline V gives CDR1 SEHNR, CDR2 FQNEAQ (reference sequence). This CDR3 spans 12 amino acids. CDR3 in amino acids: CASSLDGTDRVF. The DNA of the CDR3 is TGTGCCAGCAGCTTAGACGGGACAGACCGAGTCTTC.

The V and J genes are TRBV25-1 and TRBJ1-2, with 7 bases aligning to TRBD1. The ends lost 5 bases at V and 4 bases at J; junction bases unmatched: 4. CDR1 is MGHDK, CDR2 SYGVNS, per germline. This CDR3 spans 13 amino acids. The CDR3 region has the DNA TGTGCCAGCAGTTTGGGGACAGCCTATGGCTACACCTTC. As protein: CASSLGTAYGYTF.

This chain uses TRBV25-1 with TRBJ1-1, with D perhaps matching TRBD1 (6 bases). CDR1 is MGHDK, CDR2 SYGVNS, per germline. Trimming took 3 bases from V and 5 from J, leaving 19 bases between them. This CDR3 contains 16 residues. This CDR3 is CASSDRGWGLKTEAFF. The CDR3 bases are TGTGCCAGCAGTGACAGGGGATGGGGCCTAAAAACTGAAGCTTTCTTT.

V gene TRBV20-1 combines with J gene TRBJ2-1; D is unresolved. Trimming took off 0 bases at V and 13 bases at J, with 10 bases between the two ends. Germline lookup yields CDR1 DFQATT and CDR2 SNEGSKA (reference sequence). This CDR3 has 11 residues. CDR3 sequence reads: CSARESNVQFF. CDR3 coding DNA: TGCAGTGCTAGAGAGTCCAATGTTCAGTTCTTC.

The chain combines TRBV4-3 with TRBJ2-3; TRBD2 matches at 11 bases. V shed 2 bases, J shed 6 bases, and the junction held 7 bases outside the gene matches. CDR1 LGHNA and CDR2 YSLEER come from the germline V gene. This CDR3 is 16 amino acids long. CDR3 loop: CASSQLAGGLVDTQYF. The CDR3 DNA sequence: TGCGCCAGCAGCCAACTAGCGGGGGGCCTGGTGGATACGCAGTATTTT.

This rearrangement joins TRBV30 to TRBJ1-4, with 9 bases matching TRBD1. This CDR3 has 18 residues. Looked up from germline, CDR1 is GTSNPN and CDR2 is SVGIG (reference sequence). J was trimmed by 4 bases and V by 3 bases; bases with no gene match: 15. The CDR3 reads CAWSPSPGQGGFNEKLFF. As DNA, the CDR3 is TGTGCCTGGAGCCCATCCCCGGGACAGGGAGGGTTTAATGAAAAACTGTTTTTT.

This clone is a singleton in its sample. The chain employs TRBV11-1 and TRBJ1-1, with TRBD1 identical over 9 bases. The CDR3 has 14 amino acids. The germline V gene has CDR1 SGHAT and CDR2 FQDESV (reference sequence). Trimming removed 4 bases from V and 10 bases from J; junction bases left unmatched: 10. The CDR3 region is CASSSPPGQGGAFF. The CDR3 coding sequence is TGTGCCAGCAGCTCCCCCCCGGGACAGGGAGGAGCTTTCTTT. Full variable domain (remainder filled in from reference TRBV11-1 and TRBJ1-1): EAEVAQSPRYKITEKSQAVAFWCDPISGHATLYWYRQILGQGPELLVQFQDESVVDDSQLPKDRFSAERLKGVDSTLKIQPAELGDSAMYLCASSSPPGQGGAFFGQGTRLTVV.

The chain recombines TRBV7-2 with TRBJ1-6, with 8 bases identical to TRBD1. The CDR3 totals 14 residues. CDR1 is SGHTA, CDR2 FQGNSA, per germline. Trimming at V came to 4 bases and at J to 10 bases, leaving 6 bases not matched to a gene. CDR3 amino acids: CASSSWTGNSPLHF. The CDR3 DNA follows: TGTGCCAGCAGCTCCTGGACAGGGAACTCACCCCTCCACTTT.

The chain is built from TRBV29-1 and TRBJ2-1; 9 nucleotides line up with TRBD2. Germline-derived CDR1 and CDR2 are SQVTM and ANQGSEA. The CDR3 is 16 amino acids. V lost 5 bases and J lost 0; bases outside the gene matches: 8. The CDR3 sequence: CSVKGLAGISYNEQFF. In DNA, the CDR3 is TGCAGCGTTAAGGGGCTAGCGGGGATCTCCTACAATGAGCAGTTCTTC.

The chain recombines TRBV11-3 with TRBJ2-5; a possible D gene is TRBD2 (5 bases). CDR3 length equals 16 residues. Germline loops: CDR1 SGHNT, CDR2 YENEEA. V was cut by 2 bases and J by 4 bases, with 17 bases left in between. CDR3 sequence (DNA): TGTGCCAGCAGCTTAATGTCCGGGGTTGGAGGAGAGACCCAGTACTTC. Translation: CASSLMSGVGGETQYF. The full variable domain, with the rest looked up from reference TRBV11-3 and TRBJ2-5, is EAGVVQSPRYKIIEKKQPVAFWCNPISGHNTLYWYLQNLGQGPELLIRYENEEAVDDSQLPKDRFSAERLKGVDSTLKIQPAELGDSAVYLCASSLMSGVGGETQYFGPGTRLLVL.

The V gene is TRBV5-8, the J gene TRBJ1-4, with 9 bases lining up with TRBD1. CDR1 is SGHTS, CDR2 YDEGEE, per germline. After removal of 2 bases from V and 8 bases from J, the junction contained 4 bases not matched to a gene. The length of the CDR3 is 14 residues. The CDR3 coding sequence is TGTGCCAGCAGCTTCGGGACAGGGCAGGAAAAACTGTTTTTT. This codes for CASSFGTGQEKLFF.

The chain employs TRBV11-2 and TRBJ2-7; TRBD2 aligns across 10 bases. Trimming removed 0 bases from V and 1 base from J; junction bases left unmatched: 12. The CDR3 has 19 residues. Germline loops: CDR1 SGHAT, CDR2 FQNNGV. CDR3 in DNA: TGTGCCAGCAGCTTAGAGGGGGGGCTAGCGGGAGCACAATCCTACGAGCAGTACTTC. The encoded protein is CASSLEGGLAGAQSYEQYF.

J is TRBJ1-2 and V is TRBV7-2; tentatively, D is TRBD1 (5 bases). V lost 1 base to trimming and J lost 8 bases, with 14 bases between them. Looked up from germline, CDR1 is SGHTA and CDR2 is FQGNSA. The CDR3 totals 14 residues. The CDR3 here is CASSLGSGLGGYTF. CDR3 sequence (DNA): TGTGCCAGCAGCTTAGGCTCAGGGTTGGGGGGCTACACCTTC.

The V gene is TRBV10-1, the J gene TRBJ1-5; weak D call: TRBD1 (6 bases). Trimming removed 4 bases at V and 3 bases at J, with 10 bases between. CDR3 length: 14 residues. Germline V gene data show CDR1 as WNHNN and CDR2 as SYGVQD (reference sequence). Written as DNA, the CDR3 is TGCGCCAGCAGTGCTAGACAGGTCAATCAGCCCCAGCATTTT. It translates to CASSARQVNQPQHF.

In its sample, this clone was seen once. The chain carries TRBV5-1 and TRBJ1-3, with 8 nucleotides matching TRBD1. The ends lost 7 bases at V and 2 bases at J; junction bases unmatched: 5. The germline V gene has CDR1 SGHRS and CDR2 YFSETQ. This CDR3 spans 14 amino acids. This CDR3 reads CASSTGVAGNTIYF. CDR3 coding DNA: TGCGCCAGCTCGACAGGGGTTGCTGGAAACACCATATATTTT.

In DNA form, the CDR3 reads TGTGCCAGCAGCTTAAGTTTAGCGGGGGAGACCCAGTACTTC. Its translation is CASSLSLAGETQYF. The rearrangement joins TRBV7-6 to TRBJ2-5; 8 nucleotides match TRBD2. V lost 2 bases to trimming and J lost 5 bases; unmatched junction nucleotides: 4. The CDR3 is 14 residues long. The germline V gene encodes CDR1 SGHVS and CDR2 FNYEAQ.

This clone has only one observation. This sequence joins TRBV5-4 and TRBJ1-1, with TRBD1 matching over 8 bases. In germline, CDR1 is SGHNT, CDR2 YYREEE (reference sequence). The junction had 6 bases not matched to a gene; V was cut back by 1 base and J by 4 bases. There are 15 residues in the CDR3. CDR3 DNA sequence: TGTGCCAGCAGCTTGCAGGGGGCCAAGGGCACTGAAGCTTTCTTT. Residues: CASSLQGAKGTEAFF. The entire variable domain, with the rest obtained from reference TRBV5-4 and TRBJ1-1, is as follows: ETGVTQSPTHLIKTRGQQVTLRCSSQSGHNTVSWYQQALGQGPQFIFQYYREEENGRGNFPPRFSGLQFPNYSSELNVNALELDDSALYLCASSLQGAKGTEAFFGQGTRLTVV.

V gene TRBV6-6 combines with J gene TRBJ1-1; perhaps TRBD1 as D (6 bases). Per the germline V gene, CDR1 is MNHNY and CDR2 is SVGAGI (reference sequence). The CDR3 extends over 14 amino acids. The germline V and J ends were trimmed by 4 bases and 6 bases, with 15 bases remaining between them. The DNA for the CDR3 is TGTGCCAGCAGTTCACAGGGAGGGAGCGCTGAAGCTTTCTTT. Protein product: CASSSQGGSAEAFF.

About this clone itself: Other DNA sequences of this sample code for an identical CDR3. This rearrangement joins TRBV9 to TRBJ2-2; a weak D match, TRBD2 (5 bases). The CDR3 runs to 17 residues. The V and J ends lost 0 bases and 1 base respectively, with 13 bases between them. The germline CDR1 and CDR2 sequences are SGDLS and YYNGEE. The CDR3 coding sequence is TGTGCCAGCAGCGTAGGGGGTCGAGGGCGGAACACCGGGGAGCTGTTTTTT. Translated: CASSVGGRGRNTGELFF.

This clone came up once. The chain links TRBV6-1 to TRBJ1-2; tentatively, D is TRBD1 (6 bases). Deletions cut 3 bases from V and 2 bases from J, with 10 bases between. Germline CDR1 MNHNS, CDR2 SASEGT. The CDR3 extends over 14 amino acids. The CDR3 DNA sequence: TGTGCCAGCAGTGATCTTAGGGGGAACTATGGCTACACCTTC. As protein: CASSDLRGNYGYTF.

J is TRBJ2-7 and V is TRBV5-1; TRBD2 agrees at 11 bases. The trim removed 5 bases at V and 1 base at J, leaving 5 bases unmatched. CDR3 size: 15 residues. Germline lookup yields CDR1 SGHRS and CDR2 YFSETQ. The CDR3 reads CASRPGTSGSYEQYF. CDR3 nucleotides: TGCGCCAGCAGGCCCGGGACTAGCGGTTCCTACGAGCAGTACTTC.